This T cell receptor beta chain was sequenced in a study of blood T cell repertoires in COVID-19. The table came from immunoSEQ multiplex PCR; TCRdb's copy has only in-frame clones and leaves some out. The table includes tens of thousands of clones, roughly 84% detected once. V was shortened by 2 bases and J by 0 bases, with 14 bases between the two germline ends. Germline lookup yields CDR1 LNHDA and CDR2 SQIVND (reference sequence). The CDR3 is made up of 17 amino acids. The clonotype originates from a man aged 25-45 years with COVID-19, enrolled during active disease. The rearrangement links TRBV19 to TRBJ2-1; D perhaps matches TRBD1 (6 bases). Material for sequencing was peripheral blood. In DNA, the CDR3 is TGTGCCAGTAGTATAAGGGGGTCGGGTTTCTCCTACAATGAGCAGTTCTTC. It is translated as CASSIRGSGFSYNEQFF.